The source of this TCR beta chain is a study of T cells in Graves' hyperthyroidism and ophthalmopathy. Overall study context: Peripheral blood was collected at initial diagnosis, before any treatment. Notes on the study in general: It was a median about 6 months before onset that the model predicted ophthalmopathy.

Amplification of TCR beta CDR3 regions used RNA as the template. The TCR CDR3 was amplified in a first-round RT-PCR using the HTBI primer set. Using its own MiXCR run on the multiplex PCR reads, TCRdb lists one record per CDR3 protein. The sample comprises around 690,000 distinct CDR3 sequences, 15% to 20% of which are singletons, and 15% to 17% rests with the top ten. Across 18 months, stable Graves' hyperthyroidism was marked by no progression to ophthalmopathy. This clonotype was picked up a small number of times. The antigen is unknown. The trim removed 5 bases at V and 5 bases at J, leaving 7 bases unmatched. CDR1 and CDR2 (germline): SQVTM, ANQGSEA. The CDR3 consists of 14 residues.

The rearrangement links TRBV29-1 to TRBJ1-1, with 11 bases lining up with TRBD1. Sequencing was carried out using blood. The sequence was collected from a middle-aged man with Graves' hyperthyroidism. Here the CDR3 DNA reads TGCAGCGTTCGGACAGGGGGCAGGGGGACTGAAGCTTTCTTT. Translation gives CSVRTGGRGTEAFF.